What follows is one T cell receptor beta chain and its context. Its antigen remains unidentified. The source of the sample is a study of cytotoxic CD8 clonotypes in ibrutinib-treated CLL. Study as a whole: Samples showed on average around 240,000 productive templates and roughly 90,000 productive rearrangements.

Overall study findings and caveats: Treatment saw public clonotypes, which were uncommon, either contract or stay stable.

Generated by immunoSEQ multiplex PCR, the TCRdb table keeps only in-frame clones and is missing some. Among 270,000 or so clones, more than 70% were seen once, and the ten largest hold approximately 5.1%. Trimming cost V 2 bases and J 0 bases, with 10 bases left between them. CDR1 and CDR2 (germline): KGHSH, LQKENI. The CDR3 has 15 amino acids. The clonotype comes from a human donor with chronic lymphocytic leukemia. The genes are TRBV18 and TRBJ1-2, with a tentative D call TRBD1 (5 bases). The specimen was PBMCs, collected at disease progression, from a patient treated with ibrutinib. The CDR3 DNA reads TGTGCCAGCTCACCAATGCAGGGAGCTAACTATGGCTACACCTTC. The encoded protein is CASSPMQGANYGYTF.